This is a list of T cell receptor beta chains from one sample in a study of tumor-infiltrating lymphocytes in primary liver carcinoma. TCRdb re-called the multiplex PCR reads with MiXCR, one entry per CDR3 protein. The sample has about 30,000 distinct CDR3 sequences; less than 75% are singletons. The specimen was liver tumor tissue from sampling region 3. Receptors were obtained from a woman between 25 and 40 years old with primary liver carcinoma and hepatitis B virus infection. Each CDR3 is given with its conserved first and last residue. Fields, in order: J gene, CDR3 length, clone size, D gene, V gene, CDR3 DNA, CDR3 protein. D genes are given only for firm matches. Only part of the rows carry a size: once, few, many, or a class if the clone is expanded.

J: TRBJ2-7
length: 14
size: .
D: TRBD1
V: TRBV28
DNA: TGTGCCAGCAATTCAACCGGGACAGGGAGCGAGCAGTACTTC
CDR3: CASNSTGTGSEQYF

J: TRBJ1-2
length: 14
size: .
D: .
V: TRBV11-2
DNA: TGCATCAGCAGCTTAGCATTCGTGTTTGGCGGCTACACCTTC
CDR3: CISSLAFVFGGYTF

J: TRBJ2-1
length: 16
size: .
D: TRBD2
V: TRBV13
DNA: TGTGCCAGTAGCACCGGGATTAGCGGGGCATACAATGAGCAGTTCTTC
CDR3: CASSTGISGAYNEQFF

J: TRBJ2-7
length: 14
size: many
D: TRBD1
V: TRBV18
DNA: TGTGCCAGCTCCCCGGGACAGGAGACCCACGAGCAGTACTTC
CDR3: CASSPGQETHEQYF

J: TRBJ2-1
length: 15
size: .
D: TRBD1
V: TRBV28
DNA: TGTGTCAGCAGTCACAGGGACAGGGGTAAGAATGAGCAGTTCTTC
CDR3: CVSSHRDRGKNEQFF

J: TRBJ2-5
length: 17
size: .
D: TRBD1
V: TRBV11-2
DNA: TGTACCAGCAGTCCCCCTGGACAGGGAGTTGGGAAGGAGACCCGGTACTTC
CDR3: CTSSPPGQGVGKETRYF

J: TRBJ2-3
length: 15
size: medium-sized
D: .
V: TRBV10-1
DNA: TGCGCCAGCAGTGAGAGGGGCTCAGGGGCAGATACGCAGTATTTT
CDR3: CASSERGSGADTQYF

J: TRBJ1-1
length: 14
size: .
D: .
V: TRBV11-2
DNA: TGTGCCAGCAGCTTATTATGGGCCGGCACTGAAGCTTTCTTT
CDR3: CASSLLWAGTEAFF

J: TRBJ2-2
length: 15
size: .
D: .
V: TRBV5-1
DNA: TGCACCAGCAGCTTAGGACAGAGAAGCACCGAGGAGCTGTTTTTT
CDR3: CTSSLGQRSTEELFF

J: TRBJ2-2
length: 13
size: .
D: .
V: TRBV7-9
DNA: TGTGCCTTCAGCTCCAGGGACGCCGGGGAGCTGTTTTTT
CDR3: CAFSSRDAGELFF

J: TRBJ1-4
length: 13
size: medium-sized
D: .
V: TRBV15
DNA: TGTGCCACCAGCAGAGATCGAGGTGAAAAACTGTTTTTT
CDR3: CATSRDRGEKLFF

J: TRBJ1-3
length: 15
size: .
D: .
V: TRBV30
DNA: TGTGCCTGGACCCGAGACAGCCACTCAGGAATCACCATATATTTT
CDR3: CAWTRDSHSGITIYF

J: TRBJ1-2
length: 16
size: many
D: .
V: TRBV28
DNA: TGTGCCAGCAGTTTAACGGCAGCGGAAAAAATCTATGGCTACACCTTC
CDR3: CASSLTAAEKIYGYTF

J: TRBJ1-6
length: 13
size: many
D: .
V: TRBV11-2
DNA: TGTGCCAGCCGCGGAGGGTATAATTCACCCCTCCACTTT
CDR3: CASRGGYNSPLHF

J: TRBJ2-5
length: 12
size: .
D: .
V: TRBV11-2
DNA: TGTGCCATCAGCCCTCATCAACGGACCCAGTACTTT
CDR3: CAISPHQRTQYF

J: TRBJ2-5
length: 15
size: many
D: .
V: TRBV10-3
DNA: TGTGCCATCAGTGAGGGACATCTTTCCCAAGAGACCCAGTACTTC
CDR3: CAISEGHLSQETQYF

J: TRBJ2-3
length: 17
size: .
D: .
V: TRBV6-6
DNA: TGTGCCAGCATCTACCAGACCGGACCTCGACGCACAGATACGCATTATTTT
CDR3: CASIYQTGPRRTDTHYF

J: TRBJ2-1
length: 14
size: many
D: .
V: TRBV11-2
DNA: TGTGCCAGCAGCTTACTGGGGGGACAAGGGGAGCAGTTCTTC
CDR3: CASSLLGGQGEQFF

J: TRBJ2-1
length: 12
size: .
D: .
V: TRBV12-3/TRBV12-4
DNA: TGTGCCAGCAGCTTGACGTTAAGCAAGAAGTTCTTC
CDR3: CASSLTLSKKFF

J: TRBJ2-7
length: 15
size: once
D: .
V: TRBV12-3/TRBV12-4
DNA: TGTGCCAGCAGTTTTTGGGGGCAGGGTAATCGCGAGCAGTACTTC
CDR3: CASSFWGQGNREQYF

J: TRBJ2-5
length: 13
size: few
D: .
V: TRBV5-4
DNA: TGTGCCAGCAGCCACCCCCGCCAGAAGACCCAGTATTTC
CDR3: CASSHPRQKTQYF

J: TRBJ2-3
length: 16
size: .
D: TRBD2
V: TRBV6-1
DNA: TGTGCCAGCACCCCGGGACTAGCGGATTCCACAGATACGAAGTATTTT
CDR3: CASTPGLADSTDTKYF

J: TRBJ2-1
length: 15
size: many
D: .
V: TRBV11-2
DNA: TGTGCCAGCAGCTGGGCTAGCGTGTTTAACAATGAGCAGTTCTTC
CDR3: CASSWASVFNNEQFF

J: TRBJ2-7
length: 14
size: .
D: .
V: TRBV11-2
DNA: TGTGTCAGGAGCTTAGTGGGGGGGCTTGGCGAGCAGTGCTTC
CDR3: CVRSLVGGLGEQCF

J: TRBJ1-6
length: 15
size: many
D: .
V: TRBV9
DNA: TGTGCCAGCAGCGCCGGGTCGTCCATAAATTCACCCCTCCACTTT
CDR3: CASSAGSSINSPLHF

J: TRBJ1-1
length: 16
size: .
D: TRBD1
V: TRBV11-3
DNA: TGTGCCAGCAGCTTAGCCTCCTGTTACGCTCAGGGGGGAGCTTTCTTT
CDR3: CASSLASCYAQGGAFF

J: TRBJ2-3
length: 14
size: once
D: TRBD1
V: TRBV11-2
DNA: TGTGCCAGCAGCGCACGACAGGGGGGGGATGCGCAGTATTTT
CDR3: CASSARQGGDAQYF

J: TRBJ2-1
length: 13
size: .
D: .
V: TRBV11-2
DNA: TGTGTCAGCAACTTATCGGTTACGGATGAGCAGTTCTTC
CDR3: CVSNLSVTDEQFF

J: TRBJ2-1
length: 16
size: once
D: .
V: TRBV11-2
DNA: TGTGCTAGGAGCTTAGTTGTCGGGACGCCAGTCGATGAGCAGTTCTTC
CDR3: CARSLVVGTPVDEQFF

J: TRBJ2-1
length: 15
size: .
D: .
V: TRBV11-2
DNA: TGTGCCAACAGCTTAGATGGTAGTTCCTACAATGAGCAGTTCTTC
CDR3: CANSLDGSSYNEQFF

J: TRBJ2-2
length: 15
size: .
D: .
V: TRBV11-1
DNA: TGTGCCAGCAGCTTGGGACTTGCGGGGCTCGGGGAGCTGCTTTTT
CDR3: CASSLGLAGLGELLF

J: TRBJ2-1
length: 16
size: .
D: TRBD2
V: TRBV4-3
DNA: TGCGCCGTCAGCCAAAACGTAGCGGGTGCCAGAGATGAGCAGTTCTTC
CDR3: CAVSQNVAGARDEQFF

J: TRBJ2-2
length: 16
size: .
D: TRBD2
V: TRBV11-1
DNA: TGCGCCAGCAGCAGGGTTATGGCGGGAGTGTCCGGGTATCTGTTTTTT
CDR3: CASSRVMAGVSGYLFF

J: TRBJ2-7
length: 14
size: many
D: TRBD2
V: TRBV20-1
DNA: TGCAGTGCACCCCGGACTAGCGGAAGATACGAGCAGTACTTC
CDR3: CSAPRTSGRYEQYF

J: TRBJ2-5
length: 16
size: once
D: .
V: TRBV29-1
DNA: TGCAGCGTTGAAGCCTCCCGGTCAGGGGTCCATGAGACCCCGTACTTC
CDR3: CSVEASRSGVHETPYF

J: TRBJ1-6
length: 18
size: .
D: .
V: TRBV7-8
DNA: TGTGCCAACAGCTTGGGTCCCCAGGCCCAGGCTTCACGTTCACCCCTCCACTTT
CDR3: CANSLGPQAQASRSPLHF

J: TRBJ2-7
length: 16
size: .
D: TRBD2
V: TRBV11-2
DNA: TGTGCCAGCAGCTACGGCGGGAGGACCTCGAGAAGTGAGCAGTACTTC
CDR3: CASSYGGRTSRSEQYF

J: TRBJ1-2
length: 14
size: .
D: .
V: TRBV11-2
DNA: TGTACCAGCAGCCCTGAGGGTACAGTCGTTGGCTACACCTTC
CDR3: CTSSPEGTVVGYTF

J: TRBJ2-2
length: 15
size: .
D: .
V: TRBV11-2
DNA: TGTGCCAGCAGCCCTCCGCAAGGACCTACCTGGGAGCTGCTTTTT
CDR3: CASSPPQGPTWELLF

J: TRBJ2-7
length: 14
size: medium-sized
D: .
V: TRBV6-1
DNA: TGTGCCAGCAGTGACTTCGGGCCGCCCTACGAGCAGTACTTC
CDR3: CASSDFGPPYEQYF